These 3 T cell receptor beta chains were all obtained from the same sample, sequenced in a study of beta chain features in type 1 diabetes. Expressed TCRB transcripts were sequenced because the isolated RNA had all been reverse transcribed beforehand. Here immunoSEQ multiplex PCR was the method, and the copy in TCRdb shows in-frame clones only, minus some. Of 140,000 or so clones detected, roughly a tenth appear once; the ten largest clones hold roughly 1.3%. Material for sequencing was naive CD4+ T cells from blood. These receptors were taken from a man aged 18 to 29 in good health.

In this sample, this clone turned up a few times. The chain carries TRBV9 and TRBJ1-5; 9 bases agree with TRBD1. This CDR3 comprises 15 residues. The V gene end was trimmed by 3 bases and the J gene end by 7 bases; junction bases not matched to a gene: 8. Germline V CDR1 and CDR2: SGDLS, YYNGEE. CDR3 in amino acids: CASSAGTGGEQPQHF. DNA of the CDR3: TGTGCCAGCAGCGCAGGAACAGGGGGCGAACAGCCCCAGCATTTT.

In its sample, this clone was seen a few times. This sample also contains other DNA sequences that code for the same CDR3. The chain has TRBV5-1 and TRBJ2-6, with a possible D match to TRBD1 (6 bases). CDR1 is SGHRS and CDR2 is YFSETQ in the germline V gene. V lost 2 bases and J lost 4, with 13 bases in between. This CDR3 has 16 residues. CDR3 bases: TGCGCCAGCAGCTTACAGGGTCCGGGGGGGGCCAACGTCCTGACTTTC. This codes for CASSLQGPGGANVLTF.

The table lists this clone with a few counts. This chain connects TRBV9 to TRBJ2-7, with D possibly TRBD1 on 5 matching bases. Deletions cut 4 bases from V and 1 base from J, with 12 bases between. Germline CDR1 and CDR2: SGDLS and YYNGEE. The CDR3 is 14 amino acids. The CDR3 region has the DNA TGTGCCAGCAGCTCCTCGACAGCGTCCTACGAGCAGTACTTC. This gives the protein CASSSSTASYEQYF.